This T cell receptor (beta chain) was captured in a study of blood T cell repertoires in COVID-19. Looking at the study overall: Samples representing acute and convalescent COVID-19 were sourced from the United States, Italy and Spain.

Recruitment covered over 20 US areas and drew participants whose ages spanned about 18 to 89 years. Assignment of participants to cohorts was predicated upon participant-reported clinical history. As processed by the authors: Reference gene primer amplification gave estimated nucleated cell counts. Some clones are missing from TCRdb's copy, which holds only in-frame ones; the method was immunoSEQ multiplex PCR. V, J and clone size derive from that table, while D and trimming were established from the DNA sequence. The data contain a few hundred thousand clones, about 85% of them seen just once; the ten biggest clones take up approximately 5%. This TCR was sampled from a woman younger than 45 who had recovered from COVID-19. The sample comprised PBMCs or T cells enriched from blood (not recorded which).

This CDR3 is CASSPGGSTDTQYF. The CDR3 nucleotides are TGTGCCAGCAGCCCAGGGGGCAGCACAGATACGCAGTATTTT. V is TRBV5-4 and J is TRBJ2-3; 8 bases align to TRBD1. Germline values: CDR1 SGHNT, CDR2 YYREEE (reference sequence). The CDR3 consists of 14 residues. V lost 4 bases to trimming and J lost 0 bases; unmatched junction nucleotides: 1.